This TCR beta chain emerged from a study of blood T cell repertoires in COVID-19. As for the study in general: The samples span acute and convalescent COVID-19 from the United States, Italy and Spain. T cells, B-cell-depleted T cells, or PBMCs supplied cDNA or gDNA.

This clone was detected only a few times. Original data processing: Researchers report that nucleated cell counts were estimated from reference gene primer amplification. TCRdb's table, derived via immunoSEQ multiplex PCR, lists solely in-frame clones and lacks some. From that table come the V and J calls and clone size; the DNA was used to work out D and trimming. The sample carries roughly 72,000 clones, around 79% recorded once. Deletions cut 5 bases from V and 5 bases from J, with 6 bases between. CDR3 size: 11 residues. The TCR sequence derives from a woman of 80 years or more with active or convalescent COVID-19. The V call is TRBV12-3 or TRBV12-4, the J call TRBJ1-2; no firm D call. Material: peripheral blood. This CDR3 is CASSTYYGYTF. The CDR3 region has the DNA TGTGCCAGCAGTACCTATTATGGCTACACCTTC.